The clone carrying this T cell receptor (beta chain) was observed a few times. Its antigen is currently unknown. The sample comes from a study of cytomegalovirus exposure and HLA in healthy donors. Study information: Most genotyped donors, roughly 83% of more than 300, had Caucasian-associated genetic ancestry.

With 60 Vbeta and 13 Jbeta primers, the PCR was carried out. Original methodology: Approximately 9.9 million shared chains were among the approximately 76 million unique TCR beta chains that a later analysis counted. Assay used: immunoSEQ multiplex PCR; TCRdb lists only in-frame clones, some missing. D and trimming were read from the DNA, whereas the V and J calls and clone size are those reported in that table. This sample carries 99,000 or so clones, over 75% of them seen once, and the ten largest clones take approximately 4%. This CDR3 has 14 amino acids. V shed 0 bases and J shed 10 bases, with 11 bases lying between them. Per germline, CDR1 SGHRS and CDR2 YFSETQ. General study findings and limits: Researchers reported in a later analysis that a missense DCLRE1C variant was tied to TCR beta V- and J-gene trimming. Per published accounts, TCR beta sequences correctly predicted the HLA-A and HLA-B alleles of most subjects.

The genes are TRBV5-1 and TRBJ1-6; weak D call: TRBD1 (5 bases). The sample consisted of PBMCs. This receptor was taken from a female donor in good health and CMV-seropositive. Written as DNA, the CDR3 is TGCGCCAGCAGCTTGGCCGGGAGGGGATCACCCCTCCACTTT. It is translated as CASSLAGRGSPLHF.